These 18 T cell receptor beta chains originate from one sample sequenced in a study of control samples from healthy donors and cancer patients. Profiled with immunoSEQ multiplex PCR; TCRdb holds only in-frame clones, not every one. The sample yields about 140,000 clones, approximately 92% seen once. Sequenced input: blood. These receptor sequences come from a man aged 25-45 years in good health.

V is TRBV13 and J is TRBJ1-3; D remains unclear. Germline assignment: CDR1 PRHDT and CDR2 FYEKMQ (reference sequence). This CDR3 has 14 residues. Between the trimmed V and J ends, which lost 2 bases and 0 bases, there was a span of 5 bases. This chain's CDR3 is CASSLRGSGNTIYF. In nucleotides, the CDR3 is TGTGCCAGCAGCTTACGGGGCTCTGGAAACACCATATATTTT.

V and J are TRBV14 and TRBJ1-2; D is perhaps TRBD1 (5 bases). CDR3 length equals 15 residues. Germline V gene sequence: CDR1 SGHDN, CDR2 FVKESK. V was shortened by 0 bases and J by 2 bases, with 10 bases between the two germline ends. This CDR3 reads CASSQDLRGNYGYTF. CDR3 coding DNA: TGTGCCAGCAGCCAAGACCTTCGGGGCAACTATGGCTACACCTTC.

As DNA, the CDR3 is TGCGCCAGCAGCCAAGTTCTCTTCCGCCACTTTACTGGCTACACCTTC. Encoded protein: CASSQVLFRHFTGYTF. V gene TRBV4-1 combines with J gene TRBJ1-2; D not certain. The ends were cut back, 1 base at V and 7 bases at J, with 19 bases in the middle. This CDR3 spans 16 amino acids. Germline V gene sequence: CDR1 MGHRA, CDR2 YSYEKL.

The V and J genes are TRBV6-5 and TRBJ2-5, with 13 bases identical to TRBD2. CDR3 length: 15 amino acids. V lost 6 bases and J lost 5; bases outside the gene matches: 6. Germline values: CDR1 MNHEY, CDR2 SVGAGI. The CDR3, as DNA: TGTGCCAGCAGCCTTGGACTAGCGGGAGCGGAGACCCAGTACTTC. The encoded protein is CASSLGLAGAETQYF.

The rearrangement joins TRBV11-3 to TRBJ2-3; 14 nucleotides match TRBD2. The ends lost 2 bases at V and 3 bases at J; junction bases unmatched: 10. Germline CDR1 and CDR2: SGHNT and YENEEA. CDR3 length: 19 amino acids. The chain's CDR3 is CASSLRGTSGSFGTDTQYF. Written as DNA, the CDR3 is TGTGCCAGCAGCTTACGGGGGACTAGCGGGAGTTTTGGGACAGATACGCAGTATTTT.

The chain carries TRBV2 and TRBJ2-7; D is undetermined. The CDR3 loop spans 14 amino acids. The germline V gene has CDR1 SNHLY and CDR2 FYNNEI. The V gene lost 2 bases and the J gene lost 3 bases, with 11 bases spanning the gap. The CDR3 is CASSEIVHGYEQYF. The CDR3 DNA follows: TGTGCCAGCAGTGAAATAGTCCATGGCTACGAGCAGTACTTC.

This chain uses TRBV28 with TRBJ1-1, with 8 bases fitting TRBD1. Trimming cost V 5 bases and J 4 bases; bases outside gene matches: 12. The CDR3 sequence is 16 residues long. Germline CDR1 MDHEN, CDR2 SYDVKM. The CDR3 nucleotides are TGTGCCAGCAGTCTCCAGGGGGCGCCTTCCTTCACTGAAGCTTTCTTT. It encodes CASSLQGAPSFTEAFF.

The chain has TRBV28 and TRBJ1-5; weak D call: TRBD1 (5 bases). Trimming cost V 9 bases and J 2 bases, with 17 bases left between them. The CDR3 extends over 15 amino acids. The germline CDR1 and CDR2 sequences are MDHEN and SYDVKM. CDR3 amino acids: CASTGQGVGNQPQHF. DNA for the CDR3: TGTGCCAGTACGGGTCAGGGAGTGGGCAATCAGCCCCAGCATTTT.

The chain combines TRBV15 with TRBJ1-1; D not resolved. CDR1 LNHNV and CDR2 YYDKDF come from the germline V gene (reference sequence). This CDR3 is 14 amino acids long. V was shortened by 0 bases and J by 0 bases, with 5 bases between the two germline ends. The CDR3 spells CATSREVMNTEAFF. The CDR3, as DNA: TGTGCCACCAGCAGAGAAGTCATGAACACTGAAGCTTTCTTT.

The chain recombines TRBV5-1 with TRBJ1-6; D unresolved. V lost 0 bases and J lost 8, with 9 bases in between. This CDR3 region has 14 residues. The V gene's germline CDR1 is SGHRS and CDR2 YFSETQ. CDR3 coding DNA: TGCGCCAGCAGCTTGGGCCATTCAGATTCACCCCTCCACTTT. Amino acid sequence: CASSLGHSDSPLHF.

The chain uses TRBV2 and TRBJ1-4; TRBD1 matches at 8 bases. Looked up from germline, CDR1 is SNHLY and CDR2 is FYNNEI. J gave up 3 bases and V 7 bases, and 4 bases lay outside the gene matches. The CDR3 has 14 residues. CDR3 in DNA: TGTGCCAGCAATAGACAGGGGCCTAATGAAAAACTGTTTTTT. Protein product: CASNRQGPNEKLFF.

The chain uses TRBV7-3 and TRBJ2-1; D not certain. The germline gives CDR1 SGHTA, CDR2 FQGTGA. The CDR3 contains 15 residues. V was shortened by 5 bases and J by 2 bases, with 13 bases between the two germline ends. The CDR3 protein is CASSPRAVPYNEQFF. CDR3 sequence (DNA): TGTGCCAGCAGCCCAAGGGCGGTTCCCTACAATGAGCAGTTCTTC.

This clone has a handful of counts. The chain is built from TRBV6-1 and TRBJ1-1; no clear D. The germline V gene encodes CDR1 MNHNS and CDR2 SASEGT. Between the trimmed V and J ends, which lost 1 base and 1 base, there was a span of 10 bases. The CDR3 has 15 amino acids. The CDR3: CASSEEVRQNTEAFF. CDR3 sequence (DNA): TGTGCCAGCAGTGAAGAGGTCAGGCAGAACACTGAAGCTTTCTTT.

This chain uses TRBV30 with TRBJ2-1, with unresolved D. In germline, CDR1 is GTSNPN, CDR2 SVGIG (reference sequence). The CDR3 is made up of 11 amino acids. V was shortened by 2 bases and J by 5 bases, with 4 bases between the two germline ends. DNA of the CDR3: TGTGCCTGGAGTCTGGACAATGAGCAGTTCTTC. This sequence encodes CAWSLDNEQFF.

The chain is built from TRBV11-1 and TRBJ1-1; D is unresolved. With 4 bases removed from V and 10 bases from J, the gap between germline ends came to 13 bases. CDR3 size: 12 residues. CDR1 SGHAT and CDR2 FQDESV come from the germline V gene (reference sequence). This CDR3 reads CASSSIRGVAFF. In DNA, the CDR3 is TGTGCCAGCAGCTCCATCCGCGGGGTAGCTTTCTTT.

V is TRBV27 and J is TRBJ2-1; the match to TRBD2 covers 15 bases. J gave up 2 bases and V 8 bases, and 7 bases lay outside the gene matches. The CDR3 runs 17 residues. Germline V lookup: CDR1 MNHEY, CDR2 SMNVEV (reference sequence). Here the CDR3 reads CASGHRTSGRAYNEQFF. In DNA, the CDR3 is TGTGCCAGCGGCCATCGGACTAGCGGGAGGGCCTACAATGAGCAGTTCTTC.

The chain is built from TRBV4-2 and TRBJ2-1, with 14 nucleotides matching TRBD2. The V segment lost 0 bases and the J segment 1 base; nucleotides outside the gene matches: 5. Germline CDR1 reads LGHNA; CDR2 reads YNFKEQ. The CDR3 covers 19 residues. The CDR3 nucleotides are TGTGCCAGCAGCCAAGATGGGACTAGCGGGAGTTGGTCCTACAATGAGCAGTTCTTC. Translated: CASSQDGTSGSWSYNEQFF.

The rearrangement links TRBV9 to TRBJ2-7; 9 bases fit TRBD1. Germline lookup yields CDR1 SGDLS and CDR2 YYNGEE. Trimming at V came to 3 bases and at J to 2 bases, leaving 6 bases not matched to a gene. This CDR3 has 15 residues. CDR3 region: CASSAGTGLPYEQYF. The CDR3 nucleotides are TGTGCCAGCAGCGCCGGGACAGGGCTCCCCTACGAGCAGTACTTC.